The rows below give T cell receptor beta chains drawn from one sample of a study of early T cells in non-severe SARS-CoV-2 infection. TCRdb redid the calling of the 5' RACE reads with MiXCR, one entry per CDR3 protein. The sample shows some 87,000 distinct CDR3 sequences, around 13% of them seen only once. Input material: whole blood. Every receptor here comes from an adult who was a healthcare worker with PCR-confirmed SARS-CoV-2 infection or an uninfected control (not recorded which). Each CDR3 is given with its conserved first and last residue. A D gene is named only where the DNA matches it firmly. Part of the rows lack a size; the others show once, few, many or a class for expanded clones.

CDR3nt: TGTGCTAGCAGCCGTGGACAGGGGGCAACAGATACGCAGTATTTT
CDR3aa: CASSRGQGATDTQYF
j_gene: TRBJ2-3
v_gene: TRBV7-7
d_gene: TRBD1
abundance: .
len: 15

CDR3nt: TGCAGTGCTAGAGATTGGCGGGGGGTAAATTCGCCCCAGCATTTT
CDR3aa: CSARDWRGVNSPQHF
j_gene: TRBJ1-5
v_gene: TRBV20-1
d_gene: .
abundance: many
len: 15

CDR3nt: TGTGCCAGCAGCTTAGGTCTCTCGGGGTCCTACAATGAGCAGTTCTTC
CDR3aa: CASSLGLSGSYNEQFF
j_gene: TRBJ2-1
v_gene: TRBV7-9
d_gene: .
abundance: many
len: 16

CDR3nt: TGTGCCAGCAGCCAACAGAGACTAGCGATGGAAGAGACCCAGTACTTC
CDR3aa: CASSQQRLAMEETQYF
j_gene: TRBJ2-5
v_gene: TRBV3-1
d_gene: TRBD2
abundance: few
len: 16

CDR3nt: TGTGCAAGTCGCTTATCCATGCAGGGGGGGCGAGAGACCCAGTACTTC
CDR3aa: CASRLSMQGGRETQYF
j_gene: TRBJ2-5
v_gene: TRBV12-2
d_gene: .
abundance: many
len: 16

CDR3nt: TGTGCCAGCAGGATGGGACCCAGCATAGATACGCAGTATTTT
CDR3aa: CASRMGPSIDTQYF
j_gene: TRBJ2-3
v_gene: TRBV6-5
d_gene: .
abundance: few
len: 14

CDR3nt: TGTGCCAGCAGCGTGACAGGGAACACTGAAGCTTTCTTT
CDR3aa: CASSVTGNTEAFF
j_gene: TRBJ1-1
v_gene: TRBV9
d_gene: .
abundance: many
len: 13

CDR3nt: TGTGCCAGCAGCCCGGGGGATATGATGAAACTGTTTTTT
CDR3aa: CASSPGDMMKLFF
j_gene: TRBJ1-4
v_gene: TRBV7-2
d_gene: .
abundance: .
len: 13

CDR3nt: TGTGCCAGCAGCTTCCGGGACCCAGGCAGTTCACCCCTCCACTTT
CDR3aa: CASSFRDPGSSPLHF
j_gene: TRBJ1-6
v_gene: TRBV5-8
d_gene: .
abundance: .
len: 15

CDR3nt: TGCAGCGTAGGCAGACTAGCGGGCTATGAGCAGTTCTTC
CDR3aa: CSVGRLAGYEQFF
j_gene: TRBJ2-1
v_gene: TRBV29-1
d_gene: TRBD2
abundance: many
len: 13

CDR3nt: TGCGCCAGCAAGTCCTGGGGCCTATCCTACGAGCAGTACTTC
CDR3aa: CASKSWGLSYEQYF
j_gene: TRBJ2-7
v_gene: TRBV5-1
d_gene: .
abundance: few
len: 14

CDR3nt: TGTGCCAGCAGCTTACTAGCGGGGGGGCATCCAGATACGCAGTATTTT
CDR3aa: CASSLLAGGHPDTQYF
j_gene: TRBJ2-3
v_gene: TRBV7-9
d_gene: TRBD2
abundance: .
len: 16

CDR3nt: TGTGCCAGCAGTTTCAGGGACAGGGCTTACGAGCAGTACTTC
CDR3aa: CASSFRDRAYEQYF
j_gene: TRBJ2-7
v_gene: TRBV28
d_gene: TRBD1
abundance: .
len: 14

CDR3nt: TGCAGTGCTAAGCGGGGGTACAATGAGCAGTTCTTC
CDR3aa: CSAKRGYNEQFF
j_gene: TRBJ2-1
v_gene: TRBV20-1
d_gene: TRBD2
abundance: .
len: 12

CDR3nt: TGTGCCAGCAGCTTAGGACTAGCGACCTACAATGAGCAGTTCTTC
CDR3aa: CASSLGLATYNEQFF
j_gene: TRBJ2-1
v_gene: TRBV13
d_gene: TRBD2
abundance: many
len: 15

CDR3nt: TGTGCCAGTTGGGGAGCGCAAAGCTCCTACAATGAGCAGTTCTTC
CDR3aa: CASWGAQSSYNEQFF
j_gene: TRBJ2-1
v_gene: TRBV6-5
d_gene: .
abundance: few
len: 15

CDR3nt: TGTGCCAGCAGCACCCTACAGGGGAGAGAGACCCAGTACTTC
CDR3aa: CASSTLQGRETQYF
j_gene: TRBJ2-5
v_gene: TRBV21-1
d_gene: .
abundance: .
len: 14

CDR3nt: TGTGCCAGCAGCTTTGCCTCGGCAGGGAAAGAGACCCAGTACTTC
CDR3aa: CASSFASAGKETQYF
j_gene: TRBJ2-5
v_gene: TRBV11-2
d_gene: .
abundance: many
len: 15

CDR3nt: TGTGCCAGCAGTCTAGCGGGAGCTGGCACAGATACGCAGTATTTT
CDR3aa: CASSLAGAGTDTQYF
j_gene: TRBJ2-3
v_gene: TRBV28
d_gene: TRBD2
abundance: many
len: 15

CDR3nt: TGTGCCAGCAGTTTTTTCCGTGTCGGCAGCACCGGGGAGCTGTTTTTT
CDR3aa: CASSFFRVGSTGELFF
j_gene: TRBJ2-2
v_gene: TRBV12-3/TRBV12-4
d_gene: .
abundance: .
len: 16

CDR3nt: TGTGCCAGCTCTCCCGGGACTAGCACAGATACGCAGTATTTT
CDR3aa: CASSPGTSTDTQYF
j_gene: TRBJ2-3
v_gene: TRBV18
d_gene: .
abundance: few
len: 14

CDR3nt: TGTGCCAGCAGTAGGGCAGGGAAAGAGACCCAGTACTTC
CDR3aa: CASSRAGKETQYF
j_gene: TRBJ2-5
v_gene: TRBV27
d_gene: .
abundance: .
len: 13

CDR3nt: TGTGCCAGCAGCCCTACGACAGTCCCTTCGACTGAAGCTTTCTTT
CDR3aa: CASSPTTVPSTEAFF
j_gene: TRBJ1-1
v_gene: TRBV3-1
d_gene: .
abundance: many
len: 15

CDR3nt: TGTGCCAGCTCACCATTGGCAGGGGATGCGTTTGGCTACACCTTC
CDR3aa: CASSPLAGDAFGYTF
j_gene: TRBJ1-2
v_gene: TRBV18
d_gene: .
abundance: many
len: 15

CDR3nt: TGTGCCAGCAGCCGAAGACCGGCGAAGGACGAGACCCAGTACTTC
CDR3aa: CASSRRPAKDETQYF
j_gene: TRBJ2-5
v_gene: TRBV4-2
d_gene: .
abundance: many
len: 15

CDR3nt: TGTGCCAGCAGTTCTTTCGCTGGAGATACGCAGTATTTT
CDR3aa: CASSSFAGDTQYF
j_gene: TRBJ2-3
v_gene: TRBV28
d_gene: .
abundance: few
len: 13

CDR3nt: TGTGCCAGCAGTCTATCGACAGAGGGGAGGGAGCTGTTTTTT
CDR3aa: CASSLSTEGRELFF
j_gene: TRBJ2-2
v_gene: TRBV12-3/TRBV12-4
d_gene: .
abundance: .
len: 14

CDR3nt: TGTGCCAGCAGCCAAGATCGGAGGGGGCTAATTTATGGCTACACCTTC
CDR3aa: CASSQDRRGLIYGYTF
j_gene: TRBJ1-2
v_gene: TRBV14
d_gene: TRBD1
abundance: many
len: 16

CDR3nt: TGTGCCAGCAGCTTTGTAAGGGGGGCAGATACGCAGTATTTT
CDR3aa: CASSFVRGADTQYF
j_gene: TRBJ2-3
v_gene: TRBV7-2
d_gene: .
abundance: .
len: 14

CDR3nt: TGTGCCAGCAGCTCAGGACAGGGAAACACTGAAGCTTTCTTT
CDR3aa: CASSSGQGNTEAFF
j_gene: TRBJ1-1
v_gene: TRBV11-2
d_gene: TRBD1
abundance: .
len: 14

CDR3nt: TGCAGTGTCCAGATAATGGCGGCAGACATTCAGTACTTC
CDR3aa: CSVQIMAADIQYF
j_gene: TRBJ2-4
v_gene: TRBV20-1
d_gene: .
abundance: few
len: 13

CDR3nt: TGCGCCAGCAGCCAATTTGGACGGACAACAGCTGAAGCTTTCTTT
CDR3aa: CASSQFGRTTAEAFF
j_gene: TRBJ1-1
v_gene: TRBV4-3
d_gene: .
abundance: .
len: 15

CDR3nt: TGTGCCAGCAGCTCCTCTGGCGGGGTGAGGGAAAAACTGTTTTTT
CDR3aa: CASSSSGGVREKLFF
j_gene: TRBJ1-4
v_gene: TRBV7-9
d_gene: .
abundance: few
len: 15

CDR3nt: TGCGCCAGCGCGAGGGACGGCGGAAACTATAATTCACCCCTCCACTTT
CDR3aa: CASARDGGNYNSPLHF
j_gene: TRBJ1-6
v_gene: TRBV5-1
d_gene: .
abundance: many
len: 16

CDR3nt: TGTGCCAGCAGCTCCAGGGTCCGCGAGCAGTACTTC
CDR3aa: CASSSRVREQYF
j_gene: TRBJ2-7
v_gene: TRBV7-2
d_gene: .
abundance: few
len: 12

CDR3nt: TGTGCCAGCAGGATAGACAGCTACAATGAGCAGTTCTTC
CDR3aa: CASRIDSYNEQFF
j_gene: TRBJ2-1
v_gene: TRBV12-3/TRBV12-4
d_gene: .
abundance: .
len: 13

CDR3nt: TGTGCCAGCAGCCAAGGCAATTCACCCCTCCACTTT
CDR3aa: CASSQGNSPLHF
j_gene: TRBJ1-6
v_gene: TRBV4-2
d_gene: .
abundance: many
len: 12

CDR3nt: TGCGCCAGCAGTGACTCGGTAGCCTACAATGAGCAGTTCTTC
CDR3aa: CASSDSVAYNEQFF
j_gene: TRBJ2-1
v_gene: TRBV10-2
d_gene: .
abundance: many
len: 14

CDR3nt: TGTGCCAGCAGCCAAGAAGCTGATTTCTATGGCTACACCTTC
CDR3aa: CASSQEADFYGYTF
j_gene: TRBJ1-2
v_gene: TRBV14
d_gene: .
abundance: many
len: 14

CDR3nt: TGTGCCACCAGTGACCATGGGACAGGGGGAAGCAATCAGCCCCAGCATTTT
CDR3aa: CATSDHGTGGSNQPQHF
j_gene: TRBJ1-5
v_gene: TRBV24-1
d_gene: TRBD1
abundance: few
len: 17

CDR3nt: TGTGCCAGCAGCAAAATCCTTCTGTCCCTAGCCAAAAACATTCAGTACTTC
CDR3aa: CASSKILLSLAKNIQYF
j_gene: TRBJ2-4
v_gene: TRBV21-1
d_gene: .
abundance: few
len: 17

CDR3nt: TGTGCCAGCAGCCCGGCGCCGGGGGCAAGAGGGACCCAGTACTTC
CDR3aa: CASSPAPGARGTQYF
j_gene: TRBJ2-5
v_gene: TRBV6-5
d_gene: .
abundance: .
len: 15

CDR3nt: TGTGCCAGCCGGAAGGGGGACTTCACAGATACGCAGTATTTT
CDR3aa: CASRKGDFTDTQYF
j_gene: TRBJ2-3
v_gene: TRBV27
d_gene: .
abundance: few
len: 14

CDR3nt: TGTGCCAGCACCCCGGGACTAGCTAACGAGCAGTTCTTC
CDR3aa: CASTPGLANEQFF
j_gene: TRBJ2-1
v_gene: TRBV6-6
d_gene: TRBD2
abundance: .
len: 13

CDR3nt: TGTGCCAGCAGCCTAGCGGGAGGGCGGAACACCGGGGAGCTGTTTTTT
CDR3aa: CASSLAGGRNTGELFF
j_gene: TRBJ2-2
v_gene: TRBV3-1
d_gene: TRBD2
abundance: .
len: 16

CDR3nt: TGTGCCAGCAGCCCCATACTGAGCACAGATACGCAGTATTTT
CDR3aa: CASSPILSTDTQYF
j_gene: TRBJ2-3
v_gene: TRBV7-9
d_gene: .
abundance: few
len: 14

CDR3nt: TGTGCCAGCAGCCAAGATAGGCGGAACACTGAAGCTTTCTTT
CDR3aa: CASSQDRRNTEAFF
j_gene: TRBJ1-1
v_gene: TRBV14
d_gene: .
abundance: .
len: 14

CDR3nt: TGTGCCAGCAGCTTAGGGGGCAGCTACCAAGAGACCCAGTACTTC
CDR3aa: CASSLGGSYQETQYF
j_gene: TRBJ2-5
v_gene: TRBV7-9
d_gene: .
abundance: few
len: 15

CDR3nt: TGTGCCAGCAGCCGGGGACTAGCGGCCTCCTACAATGAGCAGTTCTTC
CDR3aa: CASSRGLAASYNEQFF
j_gene: TRBJ2-1
v_gene: TRBV5-5
d_gene: TRBD2
abundance: many
len: 16

CDR3nt: TGTGCCAGCAGTTACTGGGGGGCTGATGAAAAACTGTTTTTT
CDR3aa: CASSYWGADEKLFF
j_gene: TRBJ1-4
v_gene: TRBV6-5
d_gene: .
abundance: few
len: 14